These 3 T cell receptor beta chains share one sample of origin, sequenced in a study of PD-1 blockade in classical Hodgkin lymphoma (dated by TCRdb to the early 2020s). The receptor library was made with the immunoSEQ multiplex PCR assay. TCRdb's version of the immuneACCESS table is confined to in-frame rearrangements and falls short of the full clone set. An unresolved V gene accounts for under half of the shortfall where checked; the remainder is of unknown origin. A total of about 40,000 clones appear in this sample, roughly 73% of them only once. The ten top clones hold 13% of the sample. Explained via the paper, the time point label denotes: cycle 1 day 1 (C1D1), immediately before nivolumab initiation. Every trial patient had relapsed after autologous stem cell transplantation, and cohorts A, B and C differed in prior brentuximab vedotin exposure. The input for sequencing was peripheral blood mononuclear cells (PBMCs), taken at baseline. The receptors come from a human donor with classical Hodgkin lymphoma.

The V gene is TRBV9, the J gene TRBJ1-1, with no clear D. The CDR3 has 12 residues. Trimming pared 0 bases from V and 1 base from J, leaving 1 base between. Germline assignment: CDR1 SGDLS and CDR2 YYNGEE. The CDR3: CASSVENTEAFF. The CDR3 region has the DNA TGTGCCAGCAGCGTAGAGAACACTGAAGCTTTCTTT. The full variable domain, rest sourced from reference TRBV9 and TRBJ1-1, is DSGVTQTPKHLITATGQRVTLRCSPRSGDLSVYWYQQSLDQGLQFLIQYYNGEERAKGNILERFSAQQFPDLHSELNLSSLELGDSALYFCASSVENTEAFFGQGTRLTVV.

This chain uses TRBV7-2 with TRBJ1-5; TRBD1 aligns across 8 bases. V gave up 10 bases and J gave up 0 bases; unmatched junction bases: 8. CDR1 is SGHTA and CDR2 is FQGNSA in the germline V gene. The CDR3 runs to 15 residues. The CDR3 here is CATKRTGYSNQPQHF. The CDR3 bases are TGTGCCACAAAGAGGACAGGGTATAGCAATCAGCCCCAGCATTTT.

This clone was recorded only once. The chain couples TRBV15 to TRBJ1-1; no clear D gene. With 8 bases removed from V and 4 bases from J, the gap between germline ends came to 11 bases. The CDR3 is 12 amino acids. Germline CDR1 and CDR2: LNHNV and YYDKDF (reference sequence). CDR3 sequence reads: CATGREGTEAFF. CDR3 DNA sequence: TGTGCCACCGGAAGAGAGGGCACTGAAGCTTTCTTT.